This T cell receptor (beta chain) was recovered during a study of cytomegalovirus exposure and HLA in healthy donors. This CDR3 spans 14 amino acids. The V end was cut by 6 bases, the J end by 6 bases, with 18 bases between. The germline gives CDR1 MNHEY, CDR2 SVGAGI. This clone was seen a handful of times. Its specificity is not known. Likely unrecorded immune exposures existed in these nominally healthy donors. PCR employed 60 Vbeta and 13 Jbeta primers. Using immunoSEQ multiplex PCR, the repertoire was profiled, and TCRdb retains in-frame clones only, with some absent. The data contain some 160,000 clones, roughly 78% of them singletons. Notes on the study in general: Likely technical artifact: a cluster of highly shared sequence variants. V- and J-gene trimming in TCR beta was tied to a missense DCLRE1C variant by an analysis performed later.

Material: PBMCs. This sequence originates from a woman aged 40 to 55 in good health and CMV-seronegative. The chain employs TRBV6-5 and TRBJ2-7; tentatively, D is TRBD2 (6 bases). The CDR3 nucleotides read TGTGCCAGCAGCCCCGGGACTCGCGTCAGCGAGCAGTACTTC. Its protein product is CASSPGTRVSEQYF.